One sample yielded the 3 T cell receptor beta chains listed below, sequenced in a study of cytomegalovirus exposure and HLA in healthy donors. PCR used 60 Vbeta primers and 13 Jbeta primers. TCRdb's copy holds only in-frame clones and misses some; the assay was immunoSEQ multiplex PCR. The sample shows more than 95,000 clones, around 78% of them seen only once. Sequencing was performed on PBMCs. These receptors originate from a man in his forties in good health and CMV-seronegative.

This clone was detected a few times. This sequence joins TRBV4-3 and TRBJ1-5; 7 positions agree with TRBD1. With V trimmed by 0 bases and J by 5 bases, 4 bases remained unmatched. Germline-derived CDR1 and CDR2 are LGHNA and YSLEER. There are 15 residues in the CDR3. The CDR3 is CASSQDHQGDQPQHF. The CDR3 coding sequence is TGCGCCAGCAGCCAAGATCATCAGGGGGATCAGCCCCAGCATTTT.

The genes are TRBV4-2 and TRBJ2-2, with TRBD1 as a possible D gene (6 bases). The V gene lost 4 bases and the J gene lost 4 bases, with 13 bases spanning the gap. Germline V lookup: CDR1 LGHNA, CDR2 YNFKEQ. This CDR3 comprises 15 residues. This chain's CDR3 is CASSRPGTPTGELFF. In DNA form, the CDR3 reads TGTGCCAGCAGCCGCCCCGGGACACCCACCGGGGAGCTGTTTTTT.

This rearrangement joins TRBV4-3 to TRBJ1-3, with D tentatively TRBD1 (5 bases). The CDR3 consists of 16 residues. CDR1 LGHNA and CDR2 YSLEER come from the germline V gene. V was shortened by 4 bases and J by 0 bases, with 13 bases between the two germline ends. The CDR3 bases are TGCGCCAGCAGCCGCGGGATTGACAGCTCTGGAAACACCATATATTTT. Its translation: CASSRGIDSSGNTIYF.